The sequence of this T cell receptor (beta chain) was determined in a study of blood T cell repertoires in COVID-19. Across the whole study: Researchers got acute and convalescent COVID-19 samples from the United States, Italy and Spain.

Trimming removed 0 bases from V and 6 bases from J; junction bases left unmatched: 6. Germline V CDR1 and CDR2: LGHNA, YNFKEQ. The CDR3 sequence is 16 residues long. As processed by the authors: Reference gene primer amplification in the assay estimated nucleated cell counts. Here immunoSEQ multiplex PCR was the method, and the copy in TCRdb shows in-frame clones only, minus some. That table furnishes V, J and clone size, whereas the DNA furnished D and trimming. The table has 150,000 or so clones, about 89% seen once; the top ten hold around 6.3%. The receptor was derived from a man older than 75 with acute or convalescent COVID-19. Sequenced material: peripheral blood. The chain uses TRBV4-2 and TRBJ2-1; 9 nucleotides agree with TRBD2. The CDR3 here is CASSQDPSGGLNEQFF. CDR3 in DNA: TGTGCCAGCAGCCAAGATCCCAGCGGGGGGCTCAATGAGCAGTTCTTC.